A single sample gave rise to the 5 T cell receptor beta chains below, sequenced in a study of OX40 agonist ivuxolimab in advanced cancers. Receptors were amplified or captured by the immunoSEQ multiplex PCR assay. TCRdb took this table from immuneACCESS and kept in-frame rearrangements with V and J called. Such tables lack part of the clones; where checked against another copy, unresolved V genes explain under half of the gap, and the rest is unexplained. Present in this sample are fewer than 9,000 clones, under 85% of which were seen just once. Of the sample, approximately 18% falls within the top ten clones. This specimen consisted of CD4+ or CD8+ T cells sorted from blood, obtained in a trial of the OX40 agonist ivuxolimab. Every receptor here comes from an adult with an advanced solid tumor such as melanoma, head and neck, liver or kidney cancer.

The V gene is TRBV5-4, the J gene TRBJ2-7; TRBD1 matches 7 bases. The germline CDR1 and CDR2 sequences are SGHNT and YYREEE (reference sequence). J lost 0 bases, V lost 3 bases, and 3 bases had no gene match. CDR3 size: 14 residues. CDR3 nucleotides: TGTGCCAGCAGCTGGACAGGTTCCTCCTACGAGCAGTACTTC. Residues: CASSWTGSSYEQYF. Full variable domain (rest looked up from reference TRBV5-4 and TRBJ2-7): ETGVTQSPTHLIKTRGQQVTLRCSSQSGHNTVSWYQQALGQGPQFIFQYYREEENGRGNFPPRFSGLQFPNYSSELNVNALELDDSALYLCASSWTGSSYEQYFGPGTRLTVT.

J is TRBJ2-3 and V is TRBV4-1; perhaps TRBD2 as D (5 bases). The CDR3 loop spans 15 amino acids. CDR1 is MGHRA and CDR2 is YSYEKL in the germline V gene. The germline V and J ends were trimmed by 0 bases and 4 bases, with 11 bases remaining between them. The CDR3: CASSQDRLAPDTQYF. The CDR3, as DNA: TGCGCCAGCAGCCAAGATCGGCTAGCCCCAGATACGCAGTATTTT.

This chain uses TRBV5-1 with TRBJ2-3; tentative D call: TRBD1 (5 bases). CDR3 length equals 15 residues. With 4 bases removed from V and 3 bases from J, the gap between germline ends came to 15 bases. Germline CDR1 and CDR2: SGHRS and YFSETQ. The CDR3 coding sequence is TGCGCCAGCAGCCCAAGGCAGGGCTTGACAGATACGCAGTATTTT. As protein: CASSPRQGLTDTQYF.

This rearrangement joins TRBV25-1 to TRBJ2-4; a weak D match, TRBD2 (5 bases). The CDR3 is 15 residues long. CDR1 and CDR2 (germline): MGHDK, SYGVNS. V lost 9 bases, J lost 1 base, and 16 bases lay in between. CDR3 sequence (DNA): TGTGCCAGTTCCCCCCGGGAACTTGCCAAAAACATTCAGTACTTC. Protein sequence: CASSPRELAKNIQYF. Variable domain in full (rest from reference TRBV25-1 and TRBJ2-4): EADIYQTPRYLVIGTGKKITLECSQTMGHDKMYWYQQDPGMELHLIHYSYGVNSTEKGDLSSESTVSRIRTEHFPLTLESARPSHTSQYLCASSPRELAKNIQYFGAGTRLSVL.

In DNA form, the CDR3 reads TGCGCCAGCAACCCAGATGGGGGACATGGGACGTTCGGGGCCAACGTCCTGACTTTC. Protein: CASNPDGGHGTFGANVLTF. V is TRBV5-1 and J is TRBJ2-6; D may be TRBD1 (6 bases). CDR3 length: 19 residues. Trimming removed 6 bases at V and 4 bases at J, with 26 bases between. Germline CDR1 SGHRS, CDR2 YFSETQ.